The 20 T cell receptor beta chains below come from one sample, sequenced in a study of T-cell reconstitution after alpha-beta-depleted transplantation in children. Unique molecular identifiers tagged the TCRbeta library. TCRdb ran MiXCR on the PCR reads and lists one entry per CDR3 protein. The sample holds around 250,000 distinct CDR3 sequences, about 10% seen once. The sequences come from PBMCs from the stem cell graft donor, collected from the stem cell graft. The receptors derive from a human donor who donated a stem cell graft to a child with SCID.

At least ten counts were recorded for this clonotype. The gene calls are TRBV7-2 and TRBJ1-2; TRBD1 agrees at 10 bases. The CDR3 consists of 16 residues. Germline V gene data show CDR1 as SGHTA and CDR2 as FQGNSA. Trimming cost V 2 bases and J 8 bases; bases outside gene matches: 11. The CDR3: CASSLRPGQGGGGYTF. CDR3 coding DNA: TGTGCCAGCAGCTTACGCCCTGGACAGGGGGGTGGGGGCTACACCTTC. Drawing the rest from reference TRBV7-2 and TRBJ1-2, the complete variable domain is GAGVSQSPSNKVTEKGKDVELRCDPISGHTALYWYRQSLGQGLEFLIYFQGNSAPDKSGLPSDRFSAERTGGSVSTLTIQRTQQEDSAVYLCASSLRPGQGGGGYTFGSGTRLTVV.

Only a few counts were recorded for this clonotype. This chain connects TRBV20-1 to TRBJ2-3; 7 nucleotides line up with TRBD1. After removal of 5 bases from V and 4 bases from J, the junction contained 15 bases not matched to a gene. The CDR3 spans 16 residues. Per germline, CDR1 DFQATT and CDR2 SNEGSKA (reference sequence). This CDR3 is CSAGLKTGQLADTQYF. The DNA of the CDR3 is TGCAGTGCTGGACTGAAGACAGGGCAATTGGCAGATACGCAGTATTTT.

This clonotype was seen a few times. The chain is built from TRBV5-1 and TRBJ1-3; D is unresolved. Trimming cost V 0 bases and J 2 bases, with 6 bases left between them. Germline V gives CDR1 SGHRS, CDR2 YFSETQ. CDR3 length equals 14 residues. CDR3 sequence reads: CASSLGSAGNTIYF. DNA for the CDR3: TGCGCCAGCAGCTTGGGCAGCGCTGGAAACACCATATATTTT.

This clonotype occurred many times. The junction departs from germline at one end; a sequencing error may be responsible. This chain connects TRBV5-1 to TRBJ2-7, with D hard to call. Germline CDR1 is SGHRS and CDR2 is YFSETQ. CDR3 length: 13 amino acids. The CDR3 DNA reads TGTGCCAGCAGCTTGGCCGTTACCTACGAGCAGTACTTC. Residues: CASSLAVTYEQYF.

There are a few counts of this clonotype. The chain carries TRBV20-1 and TRBJ2-7; 7 bases match TRBD2. Germline lookup yields CDR1 DFQATT and CDR2 SNEGSKA (reference sequence). The CDR3 is 14 amino acids. The V segment lost 1 base and the J segment 0 bases; nucleotides outside the gene matches: 3. The CDR3 nucleotides read TGCAGTGCTAGAGGAAGACTAGCCTCCTACGAGCAGTACTTC. This codes for CSARGRLASYEQYF.

The chain is built from TRBV12-3 or TRBV12-4 and TRBJ2-1; maybe TRBD2 (5 bases). The CDR3 loop spans 13 amino acids. V was shortened by 2 bases and J by 6 bases, with 8 bases between the two germline ends. CDR3 loop: CASSLRLTNEQFF. The CDR3 DNA is TGTGCCAGCAGTTTAAGACTAACCAATGAGCAGTTCTTC.

This clonotype has a count of ten or more. This chain connects TRBV27 to TRBJ2-2; D is unresolved. The germline V and J ends were trimmed by 3 bases and 6 bases, with 5 bases remaining between them. The CDR3 consists of 12 residues. Germline assignment: CDR1 MNHEY and CDR2 SMNVEV (reference sequence). This CDR3 reads CASSFFAGELFF. The CDR3 nucleotides are TGTGCCAGCAGTTTTTTTGCCGGGGAGCTGTTTTTT.

This clonotype occurred a few times. The chain couples TRBV9 to TRBJ2-7; tentative D call: TRBD2 (6 bases). Trimming left V 0 bases short and J 3 bases short, with 13 bases between. The germline V gene encodes CDR1 SGDLS and CDR2 YYNGEE. The CDR3 has 15 amino acids. The CDR3 DNA is TGTGCCAGCAGCGTAGAGTGGGGGGTAAGCTACGAGCAGTACTTC. Translation gives CASSVEWGVSYEQYF.

This clonotype was detected only a few times. The chain combines TRBV18 with TRBJ2-2, with D maybe TRBD2 (5 bases). The germline CDR1 and CDR2 sequences are KGHSH and LQKENI. With 5 bases removed from V and 4 bases from J, the gap between germline ends came to 14 bases. The CDR3 loop spans 15 amino acids. The chain's CDR3 is CASSTDRGSTGELFF. DNA of the CDR3: TGTGCCAGCTCAACGGACCGAGGGAGCACCGGGGAGCTGTTTTTT.

There are a few counts of this clonotype. The rearrangement joins TRBV29-1 to TRBJ2-7; 8 nucleotides agree with TRBD1. Unmatched junction bases numbered 10, after V lost 6 bases and J lost 6 bases. The CDR3 consists of 13 residues. Germline V CDR1 and CDR2: SQVTM, ANQGSEA. The CDR3 is CSVAQGGPSEQYF. The CDR3 coding sequence is TGCAGCGTCGCACAGGGGGGCCCCTCCGAGCAGTACTTC.

This clonotype has a handful of counts. The chain uses TRBV15 and TRBJ1-2; D is unresolved. V lost 2 bases, J lost 0 bases, and 1 base lay in between. In germline, CDR1 is LNHNV, CDR2 YYDKDF (reference sequence). The CDR3 length is 12 residues. The CDR3 region has the DNA TGTGCCACCAGCAGAACTAACTATGGCTACACCTTC. It encodes CATSRTNYGYTF.

Here the CDR3 DNA reads TGCGCCAGCAGCCTCTCAGGATCCGAAACCTACGAGCAGTACTTC. This translates into CASSLSGSETYEQYF. This rearrangement joins TRBV5-1 to TRBJ2-7; D is unclear. The V end was cut by 4 bases, the J end by 2 bases, with 16 bases between. CDR3 size: 15 residues. Germline values: CDR1 SGHRS, CDR2 YFSETQ.

This clonotype was seen a handful of times. The chain combines TRBV27 with TRBJ1-1, with 7 bases that match TRBD1. The CDR3 consists of 15 residues. Germline CDR1 MNHEY, CDR2 SMNVEV (reference sequence). J gave up 1 base and V 5 bases, and 7 bases lay outside the gene matches. For the CDR3, the DNA is TGTGCCAGCAGTCCGTGGGACAGACAGAACACTGAAGCTTTCTTT. This encodes CASSPWDRQNTEAFF.

This clonotype was recorded a few times. J is TRBJ2-5 and V is TRBV2; perhaps D is TRBD1 or TRBD2 (5 bases each). Trimming stripped 3 bases from V and 4 bases from J, with 15 bases between. Germline CDR1 and CDR2: SNHLY and FYNNEI. This CDR3 spans 15 amino acids. Written as DNA, the CDR3 is TGTGCCAGCAGTGATTCGCCCCCCGGGGCAGAGACCCAGTACTTC. This codes for CASSDSPPGAETQYF.

The chain recombines TRBV10-1 with TRBJ2-6, with D possibly called TRBD1 or TRBD2 (5 bases each). The CDR3 consists of 19 residues. Between the trimmed V and J ends, which lost 9 bases and 0 bases, there was a span of 24 bases. Germline values: CDR1 WNHNN, CDR2 SYGVQD (reference sequence). CDR3: CAREGRRDRACSGANVLTF. CDR3 nucleotides: TGCGCCAGAGAGGGGCGACGGGACCGAGCCTGCTCTGGGGCCAACGTCCTGACTTTC.

This clonotype was seen a few times. The rearrangement joins TRBV4-1 to TRBJ2-2; maybe TRBD1 (6 bases). Germline V gene lookup returns CDR1 MGHRA and CDR2 YSYEKL. The CDR3 has 14 amino acids. V was clipped by 7 bases and J by 4 bases, with 13 bases between them. The CDR3 region is CASTDGTTTGELFF. CDR3 bases: TGCGCCAGCACTGACGGGACAACCACCGGGGAGCTGTTTTTT.

This clonotype was seen a handful of times. The rearrangement joins TRBV5-1 to TRBJ2-5, with D perhaps TRBD1 (5 bases). The CDR3 covers 16 residues. CDR1 SGHRS and CDR2 YFSETQ come from the germline V gene. V shed 1 base and J shed 2 bases, with 15 bases lying between them. DNA of the CDR3: TGCGCCAGCAGCTTGAAGGGGATCTCTTATCAAGAGACCCAGTACTTC. It translates to CASSLKGISYQETQYF.

This chain uses TRBV9 with TRBJ2-2; D perhaps matches TRBD1 (5 bases). The CDR3 length is 15 residues. The V gene lost 0 bases and the J gene lost 5 bases, with 11 bases spanning the gap. Germline V gene data show CDR1 as SGDLS and CDR2 as YYNGEE. CDR3 in amino acids: CASSVGAGLTGELFF. The CDR3 region has the DNA TGTGCCAGCAGCGTAGGTGCAGGGTTAACCGGGGAGCTGTTTTTT.

This clonotype was observed a few times. J is TRBJ2-7 and V is TRBV7-8; 7 nucleotides match TRBD1. Germline CDR1 and CDR2: SGHVS and FQNEAQ. CDR3 length equals 16 residues. Trimming cost V 5 bases and J 2 bases; bases outside gene matches: 12. CDR3 DNA sequence: TGTGCCAGCAGCCCTAGGACCGGGACAGACACCTACGAGCAGTACTTC. The encoded protein is CASSPRTGTDTYEQYF.

The sample holds a few counts of this clonotype. J is TRBJ1-4 and V is TRBV2; TRBD1 is a possible D gene (6 bases). Germline V gene sequence: CDR1 SNHLY, CDR2 FYNNEI. The CDR3 is 14 amino acids. Trimming took 7 bases from V and 7 from J, leaving 16 bases between them. The CDR3, as DNA: TGTGCCAGCAAAGCGCGGGGGGCGCCTGAAAAACTGTTTTTT. Translating gives CASKARGAPEKLFF. Based on the CDR3 plus reference TRBV2 and TRBJ1-4, the full variable domain is EPEVTQTPSHQVTQMGQEVILRCVPISNHLYFYWYRQILGQKVEFLVSFYNNEISEKSEIFDDQFSVERPDGSNFTLKIRSTKLEDSAMYFCASKARGAPEKLFFGSGTQLSVL.